This T cell receptor (beta chain) was retrieved from a study of cytomegalovirus exposure and HLA in healthy donors. Overall study findings and caveats: Rates of TCR association differed by HLA locus in a later analysis, with DRB1 highest and HLA-C lowest.

This PCR relied on a set of 60 Vbeta primers and 13 Jbeta primers. Profiled with immunoSEQ multiplex PCR; TCRdb holds only in-frame clones, not every one. The top ten hold roughly 6.2% of the sample, which has about 160,000 clones, less than 90% seen once. As regards this clone: Antigen: not known.

Material for sequencing was PBMCs. The sequence derives from a male donor in good health and CMV-seropositive.

CDR3 sequence (DNA): TGCAGCGTTGAAGGGCGGGAGCAGGTTAAGGAGCAGTTCTTC. Its translation: CSVEGREQVKEQFF. The chain has TRBV29-1 and TRBJ2-1; TRBD2 matches at 7 bases. V lost 1 base and J lost 10; bases outside the gene matches: 10. The length of the CDR3 is 14 residues. The germline V gene has CDR1 SQVTM and CDR2 ANQGSEA.